The clone carrying this TCR beta chain came up once. The antigen is unknown. The V gene end was trimmed by 8 bases and the J gene end by 4 bases; junction bases not matched to a gene: 7. This CDR3 is 15 amino acids long. Germline V gene data show CDR1 as WSHSY and CDR2 as SAAADI. This entry is derived from a study of PD-1 blockade in mismatch repair-deficient tumors. General study findings and limits: Tumor-resident clones, often undetectable pretreatment in blood, expanded then contracted after pembrolizumab.

Mismatch repair deficiency was confirmed in all patients, by PCR or immunohistochemistry. Assay: immunoSEQ multiplex PCR; the TCRdb copy retains only in-frame clones and omits some. The sample shows roughly 110,000 clones, about 83% of them seen only once. The receptor comes from an adult with mismatch repair-deficient cancer. This chain joins TRBV10-2 and TRBJ2-1; 11 positions match TRBD2. Sample: peripheral blood, taken approximately 60 weeks after starting pembrolizumab. The chain's CDR3 is CASAPLAGEYNEQFF. CDR3 DNA sequence: TGCGCCAGCGCCCCACTAGCGGGAGAGTACAATGAGCAGTTCTTC.